The 25 T cell receptor beta chains below all came from one sample that was sequenced in a study of CD4+ T cells in melanoma. Using immunoSEQ multiplex PCR, the repertoire was profiled, and TCRdb retains in-frame clones only, with some absent. The sample has some 13,000 clones, 60% to 85% seen once. Sequencing was done on a sample of cells from a culture (not recorded whether cultured in vitro). The receptors originated from a human donor with melanoma.

The rearrangement joins TRBV5-4 to TRBJ1-2; TRBD1 aligns across 8 bases. The CDR3 has 15 residues. Losses at the gene ends were 0 bases for V and 3 bases for J; bases not matched to a gene: 4. Germline V gene lookup returns CDR1 SGHNT and CDR2 YYREEE (reference sequence). The CDR3 DNA reads TGTGCCAGCAGCTTGGAGGCAGGGGGCTACTATGGCTACACCTTC. Amino acid sequence: CASSLEAGGYYGYTF.

The genes are TRBV7-9 and TRBJ1-1; perhaps TRBD1 as D (6 bases). From germline, CDR1 is SEHNR and CDR2 FQNEAQ (reference sequence). The length of the CDR3 is 15 residues. Trimming left V 5 bases short and J 4 bases short, with 17 bases between. The CDR3 sequence: CASSRAAGAVTEAFF. Here the CDR3 DNA reads TGTGCCAGCAGCCGAGCGGCGGGGGCGGTCACTGAAGCTTTCTTT.

The chain employs TRBV9 and TRBJ2-7; D might be TRBD1 (7 bases). Germline V CDR1 and CDR2: SGDLS, YYNGEE. This CDR3 has 14 amino acids. The germline V and J ends were trimmed by 7 bases and 2 bases, with 16 bases remaining between them. The CDR3, as DNA: TGTGCCAGCGCACGGGGGACAGCAACCTACGAGCAGTACTTC. Translating it yields CASARGTATYEQYF. Full variable domain (outside the CDR3, taken from reference TRBV9 and TRBJ2-7): DSGVTQTPKHLITATGQRVTLRCSPRSGDLSVYWYQQSLDQGLQFLIQYYNGEERAKGNILERFSAQQFPDLHSELNLSSLELGDSALYFCASARGTATYEQYFGPGTRLTVT.

This sequence joins TRBV29-1 and TRBJ2-3; TRBD1 matches at 10 bases. Germline V gene data show CDR1 as SQVTM and CDR2 as ANQGSEA. Trimming took 7 bases from V and 5 from J; bases not matched to a gene: 12. CDR3 length: 15 amino acids. The CDR3: CSAATGTGDEDTQYF. DNA of the CDR3: TGCAGCGCTGCGACCGGGACAGGGGACGAAGATACGCAGTATTTT.

The rearrangement joins TRBV6-1 to TRBJ2-1, with 7 bases identical to TRBD1. Germline assignment: CDR1 MNHNS and CDR2 SASEGT. Unmatched junction bases numbered 11, after V lost 4 bases and J lost 5 bases. The CDR3 is 16 amino acids. DNA of the CDR3: TGTGCCAGCAGTGGCGTGGGGACAGTGAGGAACAATGAGCAGTTCTTC. It is translated as CASSGVGTVRNNEQFF.

The rearrangement joins TRBV6-1 to TRBJ2-7; 7 nucleotides agree with TRBD1. Germline lookup yields CDR1 MNHNS and CDR2 SASEGT. Trimming took 2 bases from V and 6 from J; bases not matched to a gene: 7. The CDR3 is 14 amino acids. In DNA, the CDR3 is TGTGCCAGCAGTGAAATTGACAGGGTTACCGAGCAGTACTTC. This sequence encodes CASSEIDRVTEQYF.

This clone has only a few counts. The chain employs TRBV2 and TRBJ1-5; 8 bases agree with TRBD1. The trim removed 8 bases at V and 6 bases at J, leaving 9 bases unmatched. Looked up from germline, CDR1 is SNHLY and CDR2 is FYNNEI. CDR3 length: 14 amino acids. The CDR3 DNA sequence: TGTGCCAGCGACGGACAGGGCACACCTCAGCCCCAGCATTTT. Translation gives CASDGQGTPQPQHF. Complete variable domain (other parts from reference TRBV2 and TRBJ1-5): EPEVTQTPSHQVTQMGQEVILRCVPISNHLYFYWYRQILGQKVEFLVSFYNNEISEKSEIFDDQFSVERPDGSNFTLKIRSTKLEDSAMYFCASDGQGTPQPQHFGDGTRLSIL.

This clone qualifies as medium-sized. The CDR3 DNA reads as TGTGCCAGCAACCTGGGGGGTCGGTATGGCTACACCTTC. Translating it yields CASNLGGRYGYTF. The V gene is TRBV5-4, the J gene TRBJ1-2; possible D gene TRBD1, 5 bases. Germline-derived CDR1 and CDR2 are SGHNT and YYREEE (reference sequence). CDR3 length: 13 amino acids. The ends were cut back, 6 bases at V and 5 bases at J, with 14 bases in the middle.

This chain uses TRBV11-2 with TRBJ2-1, with TRBD2 identical over 12 bases. The V gene's germline CDR1 is SGHAT and CDR2 FQNNGV. Losses at the gene ends were 2 bases for V and 8 bases for J; bases not matched to a gene: 7. This CDR3 spans 16 amino acids. CDR3: CASSLSLAGGRHEQFF. In DNA form, the CDR3 reads TGTGCCAGCAGCTTATCCCTAGCGGGGGGGCGTCATGAGCAGTTCTTC.

This chain links TRBV11-1 with TRBJ1-2; D gene uncertain. The CDR3 sequence is 13 residues long. V lost 4 bases, J lost 8 bases, and 14 bases lay in between. The germline gives CDR1 SGHAT, CDR2 FQDESV (reference sequence). CDR3 residues: CASSSTENFGYTF. The CDR3 bases are TGTGCCAGCAGCTCAACCGAAAACTTCGGCTACACCTTC.

The chain employs TRBV6-6 and TRBJ2-2, with a possible D match to TRBD2 (6 bases). There are 14 residues in the CDR3. Germline assignment: CDR1 MNHNY and CDR2 SVGAGI (reference sequence). Trimming stripped 8 bases from V and 4 bases from J, with 14 bases between. In nucleotides, the CDR3 is TGTGCCAGCCAAGGAGGGGTGGGCACCGGGGAGCTGTTTTTT. The encoded protein is CASQGGVGTGELFF.

This clone was recorded once. The V call is TRBV7-9, the J call TRBJ2-3; 14 bases line up with TRBD2. After removal of 5 bases from V and 0 bases from J, the junction contained 10 bases not matched to a gene. There are 19 residues in the CDR3. The V gene's germline CDR1 is SEHNR and CDR2 FQNEAQ (reference sequence). CDR3 protein: CASSKGLAGVSTSTDTQYF. In nucleotides, the CDR3 is TGTGCCAGCAGCAAGGGACTAGCGGGGGTGAGCACTAGCACAGATACGCAGTATTTT.

The genes are TRBV9 and TRBJ2-3; the D gene is possibly TRBD2 (5 bases). The CDR3 length is 14 residues. Germline assignment: CDR1 SGDLS and CDR2 YYNGEE. The germline V and J ends were trimmed by 0 bases and 5 bases, with 10 bases remaining between them. The CDR3 sequence: CASSVGPGEDTQYF. The CDR3 DNA reads as TGTGCCAGCAGCGTAGGGCCCGGGGAAGATACGCAGTATTTT.

The chain joins TRBV7-9 to TRBJ2-7, with 9 bases fitting TRBD1. The CDR3 is made up of 13 amino acids. In germline, CDR1 is SEHNR, CDR2 FQNEAQ (reference sequence). Trimming cost V 5 bases and J 3 bases; bases outside gene matches: 2. CDR3 in amino acids: CASSPGQGYEQYF. In DNA form, the CDR3 reads TGTGCCAGCAGCCCGGGACAGGGCTACGAGCAGTACTTC.

This clone was seen a handful of times. In nucleotides, the CDR3 is TGCGCCAGCAGCCCGAGGCCGGGACAGAACACTGAAGCTTTCTTT. Its protein is CASSPRPGQNTEAFF. The chain recombines TRBV5-1 with TRBJ1-1; weak D call: TRBD1 (6 bases). Germline loops: CDR1 SGHRS, CDR2 YFSETQ. V lost 4 bases, J lost 1 base, and 14 bases lay in between. CDR3 length: 15 amino acids.

In this sample, this clone turned up once. The genes are TRBV7-2 and TRBJ1-5, with TRBD1 as a possible D gene (6 bases). CDR1 is SGHTA and CDR2 is FQGNSA in the germline V gene. Trimming removed 2 bases at V and 9 bases at J, with 17 bases between. The CDR3 sequence is 15 residues long. The chain's CDR3 is CASSLQTGGEWPQHF. As DNA, the CDR3 is TGTGCCAGCAGCTTACAGACAGGCGGTGAGTGGCCCCAGCATTTT.

The genes are TRBV9 and TRBJ2-2; D remains ambiguous. Trimming removed 0 bases from V and 5 bases from J, with 11 bases in between. The CDR3 spans 15 residues. Germline CDR1 is SGDLS and CDR2 is YYNGEE. CDR3 DNA: TGTGCCAGCAGCGTAGGTGGGCCTGGTACCGGGGAGCTGTTTTTT. Translated: CASSVGGPGTGELFF.

This chain joins TRBV6-1 and TRBJ1-1; D is perhaps TRBD1 (5 bases). V gave up 7 bases and J gave up 1 base, with 10 bases separating them. Germline-derived CDR1 and CDR2 are MNHNS and SASEGT. The CDR3 contains 13 residues. CDR3 in amino acids: CASTRGWNTEAFF. The DNA of the CDR3 is TGTGCCAGCACTCGGGGGTGGAACACTGAAGCTTTCTTT.

The sample holds one count of this clone. The chain has TRBV5-1 and TRBJ2-6, with D perhaps TRBD1 (6 bases). The CDR3 is made up of 17 amino acids. V lost 1 base and J 0 bases, leaving 11 bases between the germline ends. Germline V gives CDR1 SGHRS, CDR2 YFSETQ. This chain's CDR3 is CASSLIRGHSGANVLTF. CDR3 nucleotides: TGCGCCAGCAGCTTGATTAGGGGACACTCTGGGGCCAACGTCCTGACTTTC.

The V gene is TRBV4-1, the J gene TRBJ2-7; no clear D. CDR3 length equals 16 residues. V was shortened by 0 bases and J by 0 bases, with 12 bases between the two germline ends. CDR1 and CDR2 (germline): MGHRA, YSYEKL. CDR3 loop: CASSQELAVSSYEQYF. In DNA, the CDR3 is TGCGCCAGCAGCCAAGAATTGGCGGTAAGCTCCTACGAGCAGTACTTC.

The V gene is TRBV7-3, the J gene TRBJ1-2, with unresolved D. Germline CDR1 reads SGHTA; CDR2 reads FQGTGA. The V and J ends lost 5 bases and 5 bases respectively, with 9 bases between them. CDR3 length equals 12 residues. The CDR3 sequence is CASSQALYGYTF. The CDR3 DNA sequence: TGTGCCAGCAGCCAGGCGTTATATGGCTACACCTTC.

V gene TRBV6-1 combines with J gene TRBJ1-6; 7 positions match TRBD1. Germline V lookup: CDR1 MNHNS, CDR2 SASEGT. The CDR3 covers 14 residues. With 10 bases clipped from V and 0 bases from J, the junction kept 3 bases outside the gene matches. The CDR3 protein is CATRGSSYNSPLHF. The CDR3 coding sequence is TGTGCCACCAGGGGGAGCTCCTATAATTCACCCCTCCACTTT.

This chain connects TRBV9 to TRBJ1-4, with D possibly matching TRBD1 (5 bases). Trimming removed 3 bases at V and 10 bases at J, with 13 bases between. Germline loops: CDR1 SGDLS, CDR2 YYNGEE. The CDR3 sequence is 13 residues long. The CDR3 protein is CASSAGGLGKLFF. The CDR3 nucleotides read TGTGCCAGCAGCGCCGGGGGATTGGGAAAACTGTTTTTT.

The gene calls are TRBV15 and TRBJ2-2; D remains unclear. CDR3 length equals 12 residues. Germline V gene sequence: CDR1 LNHNV, CDR2 YYDKDF (reference sequence). Trimming removed 2 bases from V and 7 bases from J, with 5 bases in between. CDR3 sequence: CATSRTYGELFF. Written as DNA, the CDR3 is TGTGCCACCAGCAGAACTTACGGGGAGCTGTTTTTT.

By sample fraction, this clone is medium-sized. The chain joins TRBV6-5 to TRBJ2-7; perhaps D is TRBD1 or TRBD2 (5 bases each). The CDR3 loop spans 13 amino acids. V lost 5 bases to trimming and J lost 7 bases, with 15 bases between them. From germline, CDR1 is MNHEY and CDR2 SVGAGI. Here the CDR3 DNA reads TGTGCCAGCAGTGGGACCCTTGATAGTGAGCAGTACTTC. Residues: CASSGTLDSEQYF.